Listed here is a single T cell receptor (beta chain). Its antigen remains unknown. The donors were healthy bone marrow donors. This sample was taken from a study of cytomegalovirus exposure and HLA in healthy donors. The CDR3 sequence is 16 residues long. V lost 2 bases and J 7 bases, leaving 21 bases between the germline ends. The germline CDR1 and CDR2 sequences are SEHNR and FQNEAQ (reference sequence). PCR primers comprised 60 Vbeta and 13 Jbeta primers. The data were produced by immunoSEQ multiplex PCR, yet TCRdb's version contains in-frame clones alone and is incomplete. Of approximately 190,000 clones in the sample, about four fifths were seen once. Whole-study findings and limits: Researchers reported in a later analysis that a missense DCLRE1C variant was tied to TCR beta V- and J-gene trimming.

The clonotype originates from a woman in her twenties or thirties in good health and CMV-seropositive. Material for sequencing was PBMCs. This chain connects TRBV7-9 to TRBJ2-7; D is perhaps TRBD1 (6 bases). Here the CDR3 DNA reads TGTGCCAGCAGCTTAAGGTGGGCAGGGGTCGAATGGGAGCAGTACTTC. It yields the protein CASSLRWAGVEWEQYF.